These 14 T cell receptor beta chains originate from one sample sequenced in a study of radiotherapy plus CTLA-4 blockade in lung cancer. Clones were read by immunoSEQ multiplex PCR, and TCRdb kept only the in-frame ones, dropping some. The profile shows fewer than 95,000 clones, under 90% of them singletons. The sequenced sample was peripheral blood, obtained from a patient treated with radiotherapy plus ipilimumab. These receptors all come from a human donor with non-small cell lung cancer who had stable disease on radiotherapy plus ipilimumab.

This clone showed up just a few times. CDR3 sequence (DNA): TGTGCCAGCAGTTACGCTCAGAACTACGAGCAGTACTTC. Its translation: CASSYAQNYEQYF. The chain combines TRBV6-5 with TRBJ2-7; D not certain. V was shortened by 2 bases and J by 3 bases, with 8 bases between the two germline ends. Per the germline V gene, CDR1 is MNHEY and CDR2 is SVGAGI. This CDR3 spans 13 amino acids.

The chain recombines TRBV28 with TRBJ2-2, with 10 bases that match TRBD2. The CDR3 sequence is 16 residues long. Germline V gene data show CDR1 as MDHEN and CDR2 as SYDVKM. J gave up 6 bases and V 1 base, and 5 bases lay outside the gene matches. Here the CDR3 DNA reads TGTGCCAGCAGTTTATACCTAGCGGGAGACGCCGGGGAGCTGTTTTTT. This translates into CASSLYLAGDAGELFF.

The table lists this clone with a few counts. The sample has other DNA sequences that encode this CDR3 too. CDR3 coding DNA: TGCACCAGCAGCCAAGATGAAGGGGCGGGCGGGCGTCACAATGAGCAGTTCTTC. Its protein is CTSSQDEGAGGRHNEQFF. The chain employs TRBV1 and TRBJ2-1. TRBV1 is a recognized pseudogene. This CDR3 is 18 amino acids long.

The chain carries TRBV7-2 and TRBJ2-2; no clear D gene. Trimming took off 5 bases at V and 0 bases at J, with 13 bases between the two ends. Germline lookup yields CDR1 SGHTA and CDR2 FQGNSA. The CDR3 contains 16 residues. CDR3 DNA sequence: TGTGCCAGCAGCCTTGCCGGGCAAGCGAACACCGGGGAGCTGTTTTTT. Amino acid sequence: CASSLAGQANTGELFF. The complete variable domain, with remaining parts taken from reference TRBV7-2 and TRBJ2-2, reads GAGVSQSPSNKVTEKGKDVELRCDPISGHTALYWYRQSLGQGLEFLIYFQGNSAPDKSGLPSDRFSAERTGGSVSTLTIQRTQQEDSAVYLCASSLAGQANTGELFFGEGSRLTVL.

The table lists this clone with a count of one. The J gene is TRBJ1-2, the V gene TRBV5-1; 10 bases agree with TRBD1. With 1 base clipped from V and 8 bases from J, the junction kept 14 bases outside the gene matches. The CDR3 has 17 residues. From germline, CDR1 is SGHRS and CDR2 YFSETQ. The CDR3 protein is CASSLTLPGTGDGGYTF. DNA for the CDR3: TGCGCCAGCAGCTTGACCCTGCCCGGGACAGGGGACGGGGGCTACACCTTC.

The chain carries TRBV6-6 and TRBJ2-3, with 10 bases matching TRBD2. The ends lost 7 bases at V and 3 bases at J; junction bases unmatched: 10. CDR1 and CDR2 (germline): MNHNY, SVGAGI (reference sequence). This CDR3 spans 16 amino acids. DNA of the CDR3: TGTGCCAGCACTGGACTACTAGCGGGAATGACAGATACGCAGTATTTT. Encoded protein: CASTGLLAGMTDTQYF.

This rearrangement joins TRBV5-1 to TRBJ2-5; perhaps TRBD1 as D (5 bases). The germline V gene has CDR1 SGHRS and CDR2 YFSETQ. The CDR3 is 13 residues long. Between the trimmed V and J ends, which lost 6 bases and 5 bases, there was a span of 14 bases. As DNA, the CDR3 is TGCGCCAGCACCAGGGAAGACGGGGAGACCCAGTACTTC. It codes for CASTREDGETQYF. The full variable domain, in which reference TRBV5-1 and TRBJ2-5 provide the parts outside the CDR3, is KAGVTQTPRYLIKTRGQQVTLSCSPISGHRSVSWYQQTPGQGLQFLFEYFSETQRNKGNFPGRFSGRQFSNSRSEMNVSTLELGDSALYLCASTREDGETQYFGPGTRLLVL.

V gene TRBV5-1 combines with J gene TRBJ2-1; 7 bases are shared with TRBD1. V lost 1 base to trimming and J lost 7 bases; unmatched junction nucleotides: 8. Germline-derived CDR1 and CDR2 are SGHRS and YFSETQ. The CDR3 consists of 15 residues. The CDR3 nucleotides are TGCGCCAGCAGCTTGATGACAGGGTCCTGGAATGAGCAGTTCTTC. As protein: CASSLMTGSWNEQFF.

The genes are TRBV5-4 and TRBJ1-2; no reliable D call. The CDR3 covers 15 residues. CDR1 is SGHNT, CDR2 YYREEE, per germline (reference sequence). V lost 4 bases to trimming and J lost 0 bases, with 13 bases between them. The CDR3 here is CASSRPDGANYGYTF. CDR3 DNA: TGTGCCAGCAGCCGCCCGGACGGAGCTAACTATGGCTACACCTTC.

This sequence joins TRBV2 and TRBJ1-2, with 7 bases that match TRBD1. The ends lost 6 bases at V and 2 bases at J; junction bases unmatched: 6. This CDR3 has 14 amino acids. The germline CDR1 and CDR2 sequences are SNHLY and FYNNEI. The CDR3 reads CASSPTGANYGYTF. The CDR3 DNA reads as TGTGCCAGCAGCCCCACAGGGGCCAACTATGGCTACACCTTC.

This clone showed up just a few times. This chain joins TRBV5-1 and TRBJ2-1; D unclear. The CDR3 contains 12 residues. V was clipped by 0 bases and J by 6 bases, with 4 bases between them. Germline V CDR1 and CDR2: SGHRS, YFSETQ. CDR3 nucleotides: TGCGCCAGCAGCTTGGCTAGCAATGAGCAGTTCTTC. It is translated as CASSLASNEQFF.

This sequence joins TRBV6-4 and TRBJ2-3; the match to TRBD1 covers 7 bases. J lost 2 bases, V lost 3 bases, and 2 bases had no gene match. The CDR3 runs 14 residues. CDR1 is MRHNA, CDR2 SNTAGT, per germline. The CDR3 region has the DNA TGTGCCAGCAGTGAGGGGACAGACACAGATACGCAGTATTTT. Translated, it gives CASSEGTDTDTQYF.

The chain links TRBV4-2 to TRBJ2-7; perhaps D is TRBD1 or TRBD2 (6 bases each). Germline V CDR1 and CDR2: LGHNA, YNFKEQ. V shed 0 bases and J shed 4 bases, with 16 bases lying between them. The CDR3 has 16 residues. The CDR3 loop is CASSQEARGQEYEQYF. The CDR3, as DNA: TGTGCCAGCAGCCAAGAAGCTCGGGGGCAGGAGTACGAGCAGTACTTC.

The CDR3 sequence: CASSQDKSGQFTTNEKLFF. The CDR3 DNA is TGCGCCAGCAGCCAAGATAAGAGCGGACAGTTCACAACTAATGAAAAACTGTTTTTT. The chain uses TRBV4-1 and TRBJ1-4; D is perhaps TRBD1 (6 bases). The CDR3 has 19 amino acids. Trimming removed 0 bases from V and 0 bases from J, with 17 bases in between. Germline CDR1 and CDR2: MGHRA and YSYEKL.